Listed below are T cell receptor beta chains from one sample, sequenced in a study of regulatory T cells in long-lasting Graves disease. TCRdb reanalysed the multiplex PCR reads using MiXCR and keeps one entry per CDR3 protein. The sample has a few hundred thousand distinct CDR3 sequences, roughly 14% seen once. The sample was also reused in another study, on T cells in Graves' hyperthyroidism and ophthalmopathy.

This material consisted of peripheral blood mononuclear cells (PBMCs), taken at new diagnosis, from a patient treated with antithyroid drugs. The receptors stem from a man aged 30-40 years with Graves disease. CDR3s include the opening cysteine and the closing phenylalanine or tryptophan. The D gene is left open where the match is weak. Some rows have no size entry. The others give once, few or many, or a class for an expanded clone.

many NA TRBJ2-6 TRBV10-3 TGTGCCACCAATTTAAGGGGCTATGGGGCCAACGTCCTGACTTTC CATNLRGYGANVLTF
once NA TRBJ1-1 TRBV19 TGTGCCAGTAGTATGACAGGCACCCTGAACACTGAAGCTTTCTTT CASSMTGTLNTEAFF
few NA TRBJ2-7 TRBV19 TGTGCCAGTAGGCTCACGTCGCAATGGGGGGAGCAGTACTTC CASRLTSQWGEQYF
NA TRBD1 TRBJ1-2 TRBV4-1 TGCGCCAGCAGCCGTTTAGAGGGGGCGGAATATGGCTACACCTTC CASSRLEGAEYGYTF
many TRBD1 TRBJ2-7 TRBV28 TGTGCCAGCAAGGTCGGTGGGACAGGGTACGAGCAGTACTTC CASKVGGTGYEQYF
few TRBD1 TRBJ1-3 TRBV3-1 TGTGCCAGCAGCCAAGGGCAGGGGGCTTTTGGAAACACCATATATTTT CASSQGQGAFGNTIYF
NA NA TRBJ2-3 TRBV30 TGTGCCTGGAGTGTGAGTAAGGTCGATACGCAGTATTTT CAWSVSKVDTQYF
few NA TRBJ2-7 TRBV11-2 TGTGCCAACAGCTTGGAGGGTAGCCAGCAGTACTTC CANSLEGSQQYF
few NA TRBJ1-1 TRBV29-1 TGCAGCGTTGGAAAAGGAGGGAACACTGAAGCTCTCTTT CSVGKGGNTEALF
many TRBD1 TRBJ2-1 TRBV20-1 TGCAGTGCTACCTCTCCGGGACAGGGGGCGAGGGAGCAGTTCTTC CSATSPGQGAREQFF
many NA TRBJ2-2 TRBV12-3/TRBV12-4 TGTGCCAGCAGTCCTCCCATCGTGACTGGGAAGCTGTTTTTT CASSPPIVTGKLFF
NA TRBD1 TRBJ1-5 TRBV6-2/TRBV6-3 TGTGCCAGCCAGATCAGGGGGGGGGGTAATCAGCCCCAGCATTTT CASQIRGGGNQPQHF
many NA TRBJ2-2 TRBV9 TGTGCCAGCAGCGTAGGACTAGGGAACACCGGGGAGCTGTTTTTT CASSVGLGNTGELFF
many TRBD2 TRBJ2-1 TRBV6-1 TGTGCCAGCAGTGAAGCGCAGCGGGAGTTCTACAATGAGCAGTTCTTC CASSEAQREFYNEQFF
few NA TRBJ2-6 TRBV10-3 TGTGCCATCAGTGAGTCCCGCCGCGGAGGAGACGGGGCCAACGTCCTGACTTTC CAISESRRGGDGANVLTF
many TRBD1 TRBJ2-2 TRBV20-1 TGCAGTGCTAGAGATCCGGGACAGGGAGGCACCGGGGAGCTGTTTTTT CSARDPGQGGTGELFF